This passage covers 6 T cell receptor beta chains from one sample sequenced in a study of T cell responses to AZD1222 COVID-19 vaccine. Only in-frame clones appear in the TCRdb table, and some are missing; sequencing was by immunoSEQ multiplex PCR. There are 150,000 or so clones in the sample; 90% to 95% occur only once, and approximately 1.5% lies in the top ten. Here the sequenced sample was peripheral blood, taken on day 0 of AZD1222 vaccination. The receptor source for this set is an adult in good health.

The chain employs TRBV13 and TRBJ1-6; D unclear. The germline V gene encodes CDR1 PRHDT and CDR2 FYEKMQ (reference sequence). This CDR3 spans 12 amino acids. Trimming took 0 bases from V and 13 from J, leaving 7 bases between them. The CDR3 loop reads CASSLGEWPLHF. The CDR3 DNA follows: TGTGCCAGCAGCTTAGGGGAGTGGCCCCTCCACTTT.

The chain joins TRBV16 to TRBJ1-2; D possibly corresponds to TRBD1 (5 bases). This CDR3 contains 15 residues. CDR1 is KGHSY and CDR2 is FQNENV in the germline V gene. V lost 5 bases, J lost 1 base, and 14 bases lay in between. CDR3 sequence (DNA): TGTGCCAGCAGCGCCCCGGGACCCAGTAACTATGGCTACACCTTC. Its protein product is CASSAPGPSNYGYTF.

V usage is TRBV10-3 and J usage is TRBJ2-3; D not certain. V lost 3 bases, J lost 8 bases, and 9 bases lay in between. The CDR3 sequence is 12 residues long. The V gene's germline CDR1 is ENHRY and CDR2 SYGVKD. This CDR3 is CAISDLSSTQYF. The CDR3 DNA reads as TGTGCCATCAGTGATCTGAGTAGTACGCAGTATTTT.

The rearrangement uses TRBV7-9 and TRBJ2-7; 7 bases align to TRBD1. This CDR3 spans 15 amino acids. The germline gives CDR1 SEHNR, CDR2 FQNEAQ (reference sequence). The trim removed 5 bases at V and 4 bases at J, leaving 11 bases unmatched. The CDR3 reads CASSPPGTVVYEQYF. DNA for the CDR3: TGTGCCAGCAGCCCTCCCGGGACAGTGGTTTACGAGCAGTACTTC.

V is TRBV5-1 and J is TRBJ2-7; D might be TRBD1 or TRBD2, each matching 5 bases. Trimming shortened V by 4 bases and J by 0 bases, and 11 bases separated the two germline ends. The germline V gene has CDR1 SGHRS and CDR2 YFSETQ. CDR3 size: 14 residues. CDR3 nucleotides: TGCGCCAGCAGCCGGGACGGATCCTCCTACGAGCAGTACTTC. It specifies CASSRDGSSYEQYF.

In this sample, this clone turned up once. The chain is built from TRBV3-1 (or the pseudogene TRBV3-2) and TRBJ1-4; D may be TRBD1 (5 bases). Germline V gives CDR1 LGHDT, CDR2 YNNKEL (reference sequence). This CDR3 has 16 amino acids. V was trimmed by 1 base and J by 4 bases, leaving 13 bases between them. The CDR3 DNA is TGTGCCAGCAGCCAAGTGGAGGGGAGAGGTAATGAAAAACTGTTTTTT. It yields the protein CASSQVEGRGNEKLFF.